Reported below is one TCR beta chain. What it recognizes is unknown. Trimming took 6 bases from V and 4 from J, leaving 15 bases between them. CDR1 MNHEY and CDR2 SVGEGT come from the germline V gene. The CDR3 covers 14 residues. The entry originates in a study of blood T cells in healthy people across ages. About the research overall: Capture via template switching afforded approximately one barcoded beta molecule per two T cells.

The authors ran a second PCR of roughly 6 to 11 cycles using a sample-barcoded 5' primer and a J-beta primer mix. Using its own MiXCR run on the 5' RACE reads, TCRdb lists one record per CDR3 protein. This sample has fewer than 2,000,000 distinct CDR3 sequences, with 30% to 40% found just once. The study, taken as a whole, reports: A greater number of naive CD4+ cells and higher diversity distinguished long-lived donors from aged donors.

V usage is TRBV6-2 or TRBV6-3 and J usage is TRBJ2-5; a possible D gene is TRBD2 (6 bases). This receptor was obtained from a human donor in good health. Source material: blood. CDR3 loop: CASSAGTAAETQYF. CDR3 nucleotides: TGTGCCAGCAGCGCCGGGACTGCCGCAGAGACCCAGTACTTC.